This is a list of T cell receptor beta chains from one sample in a study of shared clonotypes between healthy human individuals. The repertoire was sequenced with immunoSEQ multiplex PCR; TCRdb's copy has only in-frame clones and lacks some. Here the sample spans about 2.3 million clones, around 93% being singletons. The sample was naive CD4+ T cells from PBMCs. These receptors were collected from a man aged 18 to 29 in good health. Some clones in this sample may be carry-over from other donors' samples. Each CDR3 is given with its conserved first and last residue. The order of the fields is clone size, D gene, V gene, J gene, CDR3 protein, CDR3 DNA. D genes are given only for firm matches. Size is stated for part of the rows, as once, few or many counts, or as a class when the clone is expanded.

.	.	TRBV9	TRBJ2-6	CASSVVGTLPSGANVLTF	TGTGCCAGCAGCGTAGTGGGGACCCTCCCCTCTGGGGCCAACGTCCTGACTTTC
.	.	TRBV4-1	TRBJ2-1	CASSQEHGYNEQFF	TGCGCCAGCAGCCAAGAGCACGGGTACAATGAGCAGTTCTTC
.	TRBD2	TRBV5-1	TRBJ2-5	CASSLGDYQETQYF	TGCGCCAGCAGCTTGGGGGACTATCAAGAGACCCAGTACTTC
.	TRBD2	TRBV7-3	TRBJ2-1	CASSPRLAGYNEQFF	TGTGCCAGCAGCCCAAGACTAGCGGGGTACAATGAGCAGTTCTTC
once	TRBD2	TRBV6-6	TRBJ2-3	CASSFTSAGTDTQYF	TGTGCCAGCAGTTTTACTAGCGCCGGCACAGATACGCAGTATTTT
.	TRBD2	TRBV7-3	TRBJ2-1	CASSLIPPTSGRFDEQFF	TGTGCCAGCAGCTTAATCCCACCAACTAGCGGGAGGTTCGATGAGCAGTTCTTC
.	.	TRBV21-1	TRBJ2-1	CASSRSGLAGVGNEQFF	TGTGCCAGCAGCAGGTCGGGACTAGCGGGAGTCGGCAATGAGCAGTTCTTC
.	TRBD1	TRBV9	TRBJ2-4	CASSANLQGVGDIQYF	TGTGCCAGCAGCGCTAACCTGCAGGGGGTAGGAGACATTCAGTACTTC
.	TRBD2	TRBV2	TRBJ2-7	CASTSSGPREQYF	TGTGCCAGCACCTCTAGCGGACCGCGCGAGCAGTACTTC
.	.	TRBV2	TRBJ2-7	CASRRPLWSEQYF	TGTGCCAGCAGACGGCCCCTCTGGAGCGAGCAGTACTTC
.	TRBD1	TRBV2	TRBJ1-3	CASDRRQGYSGNTIYF	TGTGCCAGCGATAGGAGACAGGGGTACTCTGGAAACACCATATATTTT
.	.	TRBV9	TRBJ1-2	CASSLQGFGGYTF	TGTGCCAGCAGCCTACAGGGTTTCGGTGGCTACACCTTC
once	.	TRBV27	TRBJ1-2	CASRRANYGYTF	TGTGCCAGCCGGAGAGCTAACTATGGCTACACCTTC
.	.	TRBV27	TRBJ1-5	CASSLFRHSNQPQHF	TGTGCCAGCAGTTTATTCCGTCATAGCAATCAGCCCCAGCATTTT
.	.	TRBV30	TRBJ1-2	CAWSAGHGYTF	TGTGCCTGGAGTGCAGGGCATGGCTACACCTTC
.	.	TRBV6-4	TRBJ1-2	CASSDSRQGTYGYTF	TGTGCCAGCAGTGACTCCCGGCAGGGGACCTATGGCTACACCTTC
.	.	TRBV12-5	TRBJ1-1	CASGPGDGWNTEAFF	TGTGCTAGTGGCCCTGGAGACGGATGGAACACTGAAGCTTTCTTT
once	TRBD2	TRBV15	TRBJ2-3	CATSRGLVAGVSDTQYF	TGTGCCACCAGCAGAGGTTTGGTAGCGGGAGTCTCAGATACGCAGTATTTT
.	.	TRBV5-6	TRBJ2-7	CASSSASKPYEQYF	TGTGCCAGCAGCTCGGCCTCGAAACCCTACGAGCAGTACTTC
.	.	TRBV2	TRBJ2-1	CASSEARWWGNEQFF	TGTGCCAGCAGTGAAGCGCGATGGTGGGGTAATGAGCAGTTCTTC
.	.	TRBV5-1	TRBJ1-4	CASSGGTIWDEKLFF	TGCGCCAGCAGCGGCGGGACAATTTGGGATGAAAAACTGTTTTTT
few	.	TRBV6-5	TRBJ1-1	CASSYSRGGGSTEAFF	TGTGCCAGCAGTTACTCGCGGGGTGGAGGGAGCACTGAAGCTTTCTTT
.	TRBD1	TRBV5-6	TRBJ1-4	CASSPLGTESEKLFF	TGTGCCAGCAGCCCCCTAGGGACAGAGAGTGAAAAACTGTTTTTT
few	TRBD1	TRBV30	TRBJ1-1	CAGQGSTEAFF	TGTGCGGGACAGGGGTCCACTGAAGCTTTCTTT
.	.	TRBV9	TRBJ1-2	CASSVIPPNGYTF	TGTGCCAGCAGCGTAATCCCCCCGAACGGCTACACCTTC
.	TRBD1	TRBV7-6	TRBJ1-5	CASSAQTGGGWDNQPQHF	TGTGCCAGCAGCGCTCAGACAGGGGGCGGTTGGGACAATCAGCCCCAGCATTTT
.	TRBD1	TRBV7-2	TRBJ2-3	CASSSRPGTGVDTQYF	TGTGCCAGCAGCTCACGTCCCGGGACAGGGGTAGATACGCAGTATTTT
once	TRBD1	TRBV19	TRBJ1-5	CASSIGQGAQPQHF	TGTGCCAGTAGTATCGGACAGGGGGCTCAGCCCCAGCATTTT
.	.	TRBV27	TRBJ2-3	CASSLLQADTQYF	TGTGCCAGCAGTTTATTACAAGCAGATACGCAGTATTTT
.	.	TRBV7-7	TRBJ1-2	CASRESTIPYGYTF	TGTGCCAGCCGAGAATCGACAATACCCTATGGCTACACCTTC
.	.	TRBV28	TRBJ2-7	CASSLEGTNEQYF	TGTGCCAGCAGTTTAGAGGGAACTAACGAGCAGTACTTC
.	TRBD2	TRBV13	TRBJ2-4	CASSTSPEPGLAVIAKNIQYF	TGTGCCAGCAGCACCAGCCCAGAACCGGGACTAGCGGTGATAGCCAAAAACATTCAGTACTTC
.	.	TRBV11-2	TRBJ2-5	CASSLAGAETQYF	TGTGCCAGCAGCTTAGCAGGGGCGGAGACCCAGTACTTC
.	.	TRBV2	TRBJ1-5	CASSELGSSNQPQHF	TGTGCCAGCAGTGAGTTGGGTTCTAGCAATCAGCCCCAGCATTTT